Below are 20 T cell receptor beta chains sequenced from a single sample in a study of blood T cells in healthy people across ages. A second roughly 6 to 12 cycle PCR used barcoded and J-beta primers. TCRdb used MiXCR to reprocess the 5' RACE reads, holding one entry per CDR3 protein. The data show approximately 1.5 million distinct CDR3 sequences, with around 35% seen just once and approximately 10% held by the top ten. Material: blood. Receptors were obtained from a woman in her 30s in good health.

The genes are TRBV4-1 and TRBJ2-3; D is unresolved. Trimming took 1 base from V and 0 from J, leaving 11 bases between them. The germline gives CDR1 MGHRA, CDR2 YSYEKL. This CDR3 has 16 amino acids. The CDR3 loop is CASSQALDASTDTQYF. CDR3 bases: TGCGCCAGCAGCCAAGCCCTCGACGCCAGCACAGATACGCAGTATTTT.

The sample holds a few counts of this clonotype. The chain uses TRBV7-9 and TRBJ2-2; D is unresolved. Germline-derived CDR1 and CDR2 are SEHNR and FQNEAQ (reference sequence). The germline V and J ends were trimmed by 7 bases and 2 bases, with 8 bases remaining between them. The CDR3 spans 13 residues. The CDR3 region is CASIHSNTGELFF. As DNA, the CDR3 is TGTGCCAGCATCCACAGCAACACCGGGGAGCTGTTTTTT.

Remarks on this clonotype: Since a much larger clone is just one base distant, this may be a read error. This chain joins TRBV29-1 and TRBJ2-5; 12 bases map to TRBD1. The germline gives CDR1 SQVTM, CDR2 ANQGSEA. This CDR3 has 14 amino acids. DNA of the CDR3: TGCAGCGTTGAAGGGGGACAGGGGGCAGAGACCCGGTACTTC. Encoded protein: CSVEGGQGAETRYF.

This clonotype has just a few counts. The chain combines TRBV5-1 with TRBJ2-7; the D is unclear. The CDR3 is 11 residues long. Deletions cut 3 bases from V and 8 bases from J, with 9 bases between. CDR1 and CDR2 from the germline V gene are SGHRS and YFSETQ. The CDR3 sequence: CASSSGYKQYF. The CDR3 coding sequence is TGCGCCAGCAGCTCCGGGTACAAGCAGTACTTC.

This clonotype occurred many times. J is TRBJ2-7 and V is TRBV7-9, with 9 bases matching TRBD2. The CDR3 has 15 residues. Germline values: CDR1 SEHNR, CDR2 FQNEAQ (reference sequence). V gave up 4 bases and J gave up 3 bases; unmatched junction bases: 7. CDR3 coding DNA: TGTGCCAGCAGCTCCGGGACTAGCTTAGTCTACGAGCAGTACTTC. This translates into CASSSGTSLVYEQYF.

V is TRBV7-2 and J is TRBJ2-7, with D possibly being TRBD2 (5 bases). The CDR3 consists of 15 residues. Per the germline V gene, CDR1 is SGHTA and CDR2 is FQGNSA. Trimming shortened V by 2 bases and J by 6 bases, and 17 bases separated the two germline ends. DNA for the CDR3: TGTGCCAGCAGCTTAACTCCGGGGTCCCTTGCCGAGCAGTACTTC. Amino acid sequence: CASSLTPGSLAEQYF.

Many counts were recorded for this clonotype. The V call is TRBV12-3 or TRBV12-4, the J call TRBJ2-5, with 7 nucleotides matching TRBD2. This CDR3 region has 14 residues. V shed 3 bases and J 2 bases; nucleotides not matched to a gene: 3. This chain's CDR3 is CASSFGGGQETQYF. CDR3 nucleotides: TGTGCCAGCAGTTTTGGGGGGGGGCAAGAGACCCAGTACTTC.

J is TRBJ2-2 and V is TRBV2, with D possibly matching TRBD1 (6 bases). This CDR3 comprises 14 residues. Trimming removed 8 bases at V and 0 bases at J, with 10 bases between. CDR1 is SNHLY and CDR2 is FYNNEI in the germline V gene. CDR3 amino acids: CASQGHTNTGELFF. The CDR3 bases are TGTGCCAGCCAGGGACACACGAACACCGGGGAGCTGTTTTTT.

The genes are TRBV2 and TRBJ2-6; D gene uncertain. The germline gives CDR1 SNHLY, CDR2 FYNNEI. V lost 8 bases, J lost 1 base, and 9 bases lay in between. The length of the CDR3 is 14 residues. CDR3 bases: TGTGCCAGCTGGATTGGTTCTGGGGCCAACGTCCTGACTTTC. It codes for CASWIGSGANVLTF. Together with reference TRBV2 and TRBJ2-6, the CDR3 gives the full variable domain: EPEVTQTPSHQVTQMGQEVILRCVPISNHLYFYWYRQILGQKVEFLVSFYNNEISEKSEIFDDQFSVERPDGSNFTLKIRSTKLEDSAMYFCASWIGSGANVLTFGAGSRLTVL.

This clonotype has just a few counts. The DNA of the CDR3 is TGTGCCAGCAGCGTAGCGAGCGGCAGGAGCTCCTACAATGAGCAGTTCTTC. Translation: CASSVASGRSSYNEQFF. The V gene is TRBV9, the J gene TRBJ2-1; TRBD2 is a possible D gene (5 bases). Germline-derived CDR1 and CDR2 are SGDLS and YYNGEE. Trimming removed 0 bases at V and 0 bases at J, with 13 bases between. This CDR3 has 17 amino acids.

The chain couples TRBV5-6 to TRBJ2-7, with D perhaps TRBD1 or TRBD2 (5 bases each). CDR1 and CDR2 (germline): SGHDT, YYEEEE. The CDR3 length is 16 residues. V was trimmed by 1 base and J by 2 bases, leaving 16 bases between them. The chain's CDR3 is CASSLRDAVATYEQYF. Written as DNA, the CDR3 is TGTGCCAGCAGCTTGAGGGACGCAGTCGCCACCTACGAGCAGTACTTC. Using reference TRBV5-6 and TRBJ2-7 for the parts outside the CDR3, the full variable domain is DAGVTQSPTHLIKTRGQQVTLRCSPKSGHDTVSWYQQALGQGPQFIFQYYEEEERQRGNFPDRFSGHQFPNYSSELNVNALLLGDSALYLCASSLRDAVATYEQYFGPGTRLTVT.

The genes are TRBV12-5 and TRBJ2-7; D remains ambiguous. V lost 4 bases, J lost 4 bases, and 14 bases lay in between. This CDR3 region has 14 residues. Germline V gives CDR1 LGHNT, CDR2 FRNRAP. DNA for the CDR3: TGTGCTAGTGGTTGGTTAGGCAGACAATACGAGCAGTACTTC. This codes for CASGWLGRQYEQYF.

Written as DNA, the CDR3 is TGTGCCAGCAGCCGCCCGACTAGCGGGGGATACACAGATACGCAGTATTTT. Its protein is CASSRPTSGGYTDTQYF. V gene TRBV4-2 combines with J gene TRBJ2-3; 12 nucleotides agree with TRBD2. After removal of 4 bases from V and 2 bases from J, the junction contained 7 bases not matched to a gene. In germline, CDR1 is LGHNA, CDR2 YNFKEQ. The length of the CDR3 is 17 residues.

This clonotype was picked up a small number of times. V and J are TRBV29-1 and TRBJ2-7; 9 bases are a match to TRBD1. The junction had 4 bases not matched to a gene; V was cut back by 6 bases and J by 1 base. This CDR3 is 13 amino acids long. Germline CDR1 reads SQVTM; CDR2 reads ANQGSEA. CDR3 protein: CSVAGTGSYEQYF. CDR3 sequence (DNA): TGCAGCGTGGCCGGGACAGGGTCCTACGAGCAGTACTTC.

V is TRBV6-5 and J is TRBJ1-2, with D possibly being TRBD1 (5 bases). Trimming took off 5 bases at V and 4 bases at J, with 17 bases between the two ends. Germline V gene lookup returns CDR1 MNHEY and CDR2 SVGAGI. The CDR3 contains 15 residues. CDR3 protein: CASSPQGLLGYGYTF. CDR3 nucleotides: TGTGCCAGCAGTCCGCAGGGACTACTTGGCTATGGCTACACCTTC.

The chain employs TRBV9 and TRBJ1-2; the D gene is possibly TRBD1 (5 bases). Between the trimmed V and J ends, which lost 3 bases and 7 bases, there was a span of 19 bases. The germline V gene encodes CDR1 SGDLS and CDR2 YYNGEE. The CDR3 contains 15 residues. For the CDR3, the DNA is TGTGCCAGCAGCGCCTCCCCGGGGGTTGCAGCTGGCTACACCTTC. This encodes CASSASPGVAAGYTF.

This clonotype has at least ten counts. The chain carries TRBV29-1 and TRBJ2-7; D uncertain. The CDR3 extends over 11 amino acids. Trimming shortened V by 4 bases and J by 5 bases, and 9 bases separated the two germline ends. Per the germline V gene, CDR1 is SQVTM and CDR2 is ANQGSEA. CDR3 in DNA: TGCAGCGTTGTGGGAAGGAACGAGCAGTACTTC. It translates to CSVVGRNEQYF.

The V and J genes are TRBV12-3 or TRBV12-4 and TRBJ1-2, with D uncertain. V was trimmed by 8 bases and J by 4 bases, leaving 11 bases between them. This CDR3 has 12 residues. CDR3 nucleotide sequence: TGTGCCAGCCATGGAGCAGTCTATGGCTACACCTTC. It codes for CASHGAVYGYTF.

This rearrangement joins TRBV27 to TRBJ2-5; D may be TRBD2 (6 bases). The assigned J gene may be wrong: the sequence end matches TRBJ2-7 better. CDR1 MNHEY and CDR2 SMNVEV come from the germline V gene (reference sequence). The CDR3 length is 15 residues. In nucleotides, the CDR3 is TGTGCCAGCAGTTTCCTAGCGCCCGGGAGTCCCGAGCAGTACTTC. This codes for CASSFLAPGSPEQYF.

The chain combines TRBV3-1 with TRBJ2-3; D is perhaps TRBD1 or TRBD2 (5 bases each). The germline V gene encodes CDR1 LGHDT and CDR2 YNNKEL (reference sequence). The CDR3 has 15 residues. Trimming pared 4 bases from V and 2 bases from J, leaving 13 bases between. CDR3 in amino acids: CASSPPWGTTDTQYF. For the CDR3, the DNA is TGTGCCAGCAGCCCCCCATGGGGGACCACAGATACGCAGTATTTT.